This passage covers 10 T cell receptor beta chains from one sample sequenced in a study of Tregs in tolerant kidney transplant recipients. For these TCRs, the target antigens are not known. The assay was immunoSEQ multiplex PCR, and TCRdb's table has in-frame clones only and misses some. The sample has fewer than 40,000 clones, 82% seen once. What was sequenced was Tregs from blood cultured with allogeneic cells. All receptors derive from a human donor in good health.

This chain connects TRBV6-5 to TRBJ1-6, with D perhaps TRBD1 (6 bases). Between the trimmed V and J ends, which lost 2 bases and 8 bases, there was a span of 10 bases. Germline CDR1 reads MNHEY; CDR2 reads SVGAGI. CDR3 length: 14 residues. This chain's CDR3 is CASSYRDTYSPLHF. As DNA, the CDR3 is TGTGCCAGCAGTTACCGGGACACTTATTCACCCCTCCACTTT.

The chain couples TRBV11-3 to TRBJ2-3; TRBD2 is a possible D gene (6 bases). V lost 5 bases to trimming and J lost 4 bases, with 19 bases between them. The CDR3 runs 16 residues. In germline, CDR1 is SGHNT, CDR2 YENEEA. CDR3 region: CASSRGLSASADTQYF. For the CDR3, the DNA is TGTGCCAGCAGCCGTGGACTATCGGCTAGCGCAGATACGCAGTATTTT.

The V call is TRBV7-2, the J call TRBJ1-1; TRBD1 agrees at 7 bases. The CDR3 has 18 amino acids. CDR1 is SGHTA, CDR2 FQGNSA, per germline. V shed 5 bases, J shed 1 base, and the junction held 16 bases outside the gene matches. The CDR3 sequence is CASSPTALRGSGNTEAFF. Written as DNA, the CDR3 is TGTGCCAGCAGCCCCACGGCACTCAGGGGGTCTGGGAACACTGAAGCTTTCTTT.

This clone has just a few counts. V gene TRBV5-1 combines with J gene TRBJ1-2; D is undetermined. Germline assignment: CDR1 SGHRS and CDR2 YFSETQ. CDR3 size: 13 residues. V shed 0 bases and J shed 4 bases, with 7 bases lying between them. CDR3 loop: CASSLGRIYGYTF. For the CDR3, the DNA is TGCGCCAGCAGCTTGGGCAGGATCTATGGCTACACCTTC.

Concerning this clone: One end of the junction does not line up with germline, which may come from a read error. At the DNA level, this CDR3 is encoded by other sequences in the same sample as well. CDR3 region: CATSVYHTDTQYF. In nucleotides, the CDR3 is TGTGCCACCAGCGTCTATCACACAGATACGCAGTACTTT. The rearrangement links TRBV15 to TRBJ2-3; D remains unclear. CDR3 length: 13 amino acids. Germline CDR1 and CDR2: LNHNV and YYDKDF (reference sequence).

This chain joins TRBV9 and TRBJ2-3, with D possibly matching TRBD1 (5 bases). The CDR3 sequence is 16 residues long. Germline V gene sequence: CDR1 SGDLS, CDR2 YYNGEE. V was clipped by 2 bases and J by 8 bases, with 21 bases between them. In DNA, the CDR3 is TGTGCCAGCAGCGTGGGGCCAACACCCGCTATAGGTACGCAGTATTTT. This sequence encodes CASSVGPTPAIGTQYF.

This chain connects TRBV19 to TRBJ1-1; D remains unclear. The CDR3 sequence is 11 residues long. Germline CDR1 LNHDA, CDR2 SQIVND (reference sequence). V was trimmed by 6 bases and J by 1 base, leaving 3 bases between them. CDR3 in amino acids: CASSKNTEAFF. DNA of the CDR3: TGTGCCAGTAGCAAGAACACTGAAGCTTTCTTT.

This chain joins TRBV4-3 and TRBJ1-4; D remains ambiguous. V lost 0 bases and J lost 7, with 12 bases in between. The V gene's germline CDR1 is LGHNA and CDR2 YSLEER. The CDR3 runs 15 residues. The CDR3 DNA reads as TGCGCCAGCAGCCAAGACGACGGGTACATTGAAAAACTGTTTTTT. This gives the protein CASSQDDGYIEKLFF.

This clone was observed a few times. This sequence joins TRBV15 and TRBJ1-1; D is uncertain. V dropped 7 bases and J dropped 11 bases, with 20 bases sitting between them. Per the germline V gene, CDR1 is LNHNV and CDR2 is YYDKDF (reference sequence). The CDR3 consists of 13 residues. CDR3 nucleotides: TGTGCCACCACCCCAGCATGGAGGGCACCGGCTTTCTTT. Its protein is CATTPAWRAPAFF.

The chain uses TRBV6-6 and TRBJ2-7; 9 nucleotides align to TRBD1. After removal of 5 bases from V and 3 bases from J, the junction contained 5 bases not matched to a gene. Germline V gene sequence: CDR1 MNHNY, CDR2 SVGAGI (reference sequence). The CDR3 contains 14 residues. CDR3 protein: CASSQPGQGYEQYF. The CDR3 DNA reads TGTGCCAGCAGTCAACCGGGACAGGGCTACGAGCAGTACTTC.